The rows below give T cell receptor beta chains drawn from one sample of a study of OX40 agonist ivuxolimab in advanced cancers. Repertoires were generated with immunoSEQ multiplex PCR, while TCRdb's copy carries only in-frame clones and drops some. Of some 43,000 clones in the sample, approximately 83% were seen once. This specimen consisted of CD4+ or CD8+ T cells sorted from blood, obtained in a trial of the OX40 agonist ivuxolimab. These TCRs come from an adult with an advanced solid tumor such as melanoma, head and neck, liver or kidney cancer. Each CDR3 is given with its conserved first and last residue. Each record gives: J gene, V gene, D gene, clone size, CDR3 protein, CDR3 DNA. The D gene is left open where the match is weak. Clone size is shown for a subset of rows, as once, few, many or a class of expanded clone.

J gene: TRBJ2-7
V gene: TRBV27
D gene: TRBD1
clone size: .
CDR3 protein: CASSAGGEQYF
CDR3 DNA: TGTGCCAGCAGTGCAGGGGGCGAGCAGTACTTC

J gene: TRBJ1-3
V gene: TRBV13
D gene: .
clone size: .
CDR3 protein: CASTWGEGRSSGNTIYF
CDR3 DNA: TGTGCCAGCACTTGGGGGGAAGGAAGGAGCTCTGGAAACACCATATATTTT

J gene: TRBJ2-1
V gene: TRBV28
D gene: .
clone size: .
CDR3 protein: CASGTVRTGDSYNEQFF
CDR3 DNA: TGTGCCAGCGGGACGGTACGTACCGGGGACTCCTACAATGAGCAGTTCTTC

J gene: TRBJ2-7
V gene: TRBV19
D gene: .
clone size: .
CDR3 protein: CASSIWIAETYEQYF
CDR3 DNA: TGTGCCAGTAGTATTTGGATCGCGGAGACCTACGAGCAGTACTTC

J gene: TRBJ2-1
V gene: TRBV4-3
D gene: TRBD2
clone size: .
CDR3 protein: CASSRRLAGGNEQFF
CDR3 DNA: TGCGCCAGCAGCCGAAGACTAGCGGGGGGCAATGAGCAGTTCTTC

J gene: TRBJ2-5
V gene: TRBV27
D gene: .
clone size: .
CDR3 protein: CASSFASGTQETQYF
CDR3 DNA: TGTGCCAGCAGTTTTGCGAGCGGAACACAAGAGACCCAGTACTTC

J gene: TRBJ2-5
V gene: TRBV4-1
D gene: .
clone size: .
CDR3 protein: CASSRNVAGSETQYF
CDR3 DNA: TGCGCCAGCAGCCGTAACGTGGCAGGGAGTGAGACCCAGTACTTC

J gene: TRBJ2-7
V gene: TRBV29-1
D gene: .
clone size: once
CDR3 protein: CSVEDRGGGRYEQYF
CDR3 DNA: TGCAGCGTTGAGGACAGAGGAGGGGGCAGGTACGAGCAGTACTTC

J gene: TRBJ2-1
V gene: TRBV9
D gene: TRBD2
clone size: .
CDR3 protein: CASKAGPLNEQFF
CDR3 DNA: TGTGCCAGCAAAGCGGGACCCCTCAATGAGCAGTTCTTC

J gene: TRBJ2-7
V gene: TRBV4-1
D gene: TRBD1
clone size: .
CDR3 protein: CASSQEDRGTREQYF
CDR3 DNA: TGCGCCAGCAGCCAAGAAGACAGGGGCACTAGGGAGCAGTACTTC

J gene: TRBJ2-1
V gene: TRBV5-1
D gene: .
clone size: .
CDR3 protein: CASSRTSGGTYNEQFF
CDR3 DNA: TGCGCCAGCAGCCGGACATCCGGGGGTACCTACAATGAGCAGTTCTTC

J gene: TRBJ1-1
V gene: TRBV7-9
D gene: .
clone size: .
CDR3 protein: CASRASNEQGAFF
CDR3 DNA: TGTGCCAGCAGAGCTTCGAACGAACAGGGAGCTTTCTTT

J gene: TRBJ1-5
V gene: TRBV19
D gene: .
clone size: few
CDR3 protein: CASSSTTQTGPGNQPQHF
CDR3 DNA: TGTGCCAGTAGTTCCACCACCCAGACAGGCCCCGGCAATCAGCCCCAGCATTTT

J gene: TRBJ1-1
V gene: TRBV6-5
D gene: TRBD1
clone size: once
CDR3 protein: CASSYNRGSDTEAFF
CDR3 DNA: TGTGCCAGCAGTTATAACAGGGGTTCGGACACTGAAGCTTTCTTT

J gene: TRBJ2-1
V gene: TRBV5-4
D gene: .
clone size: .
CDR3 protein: CASGRTGSGGRVEQFF
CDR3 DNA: TGTGCCAGCGGGAGGACTGGGTCAGGGGGTAGAGTTGAGCAGTTCTTC

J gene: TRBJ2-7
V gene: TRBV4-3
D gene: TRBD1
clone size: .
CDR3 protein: CASSQDVPQGGYSYEQYF
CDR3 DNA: TGCGCCAGCAGCCAAGACGTACCACAGGGGGGATACTCGTACGAGCAGTACTTC

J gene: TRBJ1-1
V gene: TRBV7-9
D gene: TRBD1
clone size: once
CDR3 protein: CASNPRTGLFTEAFF
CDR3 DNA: TGTGCCAGCAACCCCAGGACAGGGCTTTTCACTGAAGCTTTCTTT

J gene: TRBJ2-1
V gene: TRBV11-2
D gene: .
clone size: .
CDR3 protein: CASSLGSIGQFF
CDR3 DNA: TGTGCCAGCAGCTTAGGTTCAATCGGGCAGTTCTTC

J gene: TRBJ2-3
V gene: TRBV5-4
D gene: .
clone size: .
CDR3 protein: CASSLGAGASDTQYF
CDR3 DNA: TGTGCCAGCAGCTTGGGGGCAGGGGCTTCAGATACGCAGTATTTT

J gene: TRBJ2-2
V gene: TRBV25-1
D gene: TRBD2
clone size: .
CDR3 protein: CASSDLESGKTGELFF
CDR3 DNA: TGTGCCAGCAGTGATTTGGAGAGCGGGAAGACCGGGGAGCTGTTTTTT

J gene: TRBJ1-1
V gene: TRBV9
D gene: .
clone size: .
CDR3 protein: CASSSIGAVMNTEAFF
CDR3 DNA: TGTGCCAGCAGCTCTATCGGGGCCGTTATGAACACTGAAGCTTTCTTT

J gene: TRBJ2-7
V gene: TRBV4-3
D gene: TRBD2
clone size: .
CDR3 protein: CASSQSVTGGFYEQYF
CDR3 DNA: TGCGCCAGCAGCCAGAGCGTAACGGGAGGGTTCTACGAGCAGTACTTC

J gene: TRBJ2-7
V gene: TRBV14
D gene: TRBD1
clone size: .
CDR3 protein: CASSPDRGLYEQYF
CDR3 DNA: TGTGCCAGCAGCCCCGACAGGGGCTTGTACGAGCAGTACTTC

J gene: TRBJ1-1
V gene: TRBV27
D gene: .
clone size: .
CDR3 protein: CASSLAGKTEAFF
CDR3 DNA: TGTGCCAGCAGTTTGGCAGGGAAGACTGAAGCTTTCTTT

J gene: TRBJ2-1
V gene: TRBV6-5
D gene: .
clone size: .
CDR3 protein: CASSTWDTGYNEQFF
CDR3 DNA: TGTGCCAGCAGTACATGGGATACAGGTTACAATGAGCAGTTCTTC

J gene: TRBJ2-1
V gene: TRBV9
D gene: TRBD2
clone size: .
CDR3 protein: CASSRGSSYNEQFF
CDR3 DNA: TGTGCCAGCAGTCGCGGGAGCTCCTACAATGAGCAGTTCTTC

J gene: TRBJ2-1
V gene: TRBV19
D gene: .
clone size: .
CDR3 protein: CASRSGQRPEQFF
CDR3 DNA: TGTGCCAGTAGGTCGGGTCAGCGACCTGAGCAGTTCTTC

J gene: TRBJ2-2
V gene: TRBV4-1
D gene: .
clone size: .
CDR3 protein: CASIETNTGELFF
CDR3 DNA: TGCGCCAGCATCGAGACGAACACCGGGGAGCTGTTTTTT

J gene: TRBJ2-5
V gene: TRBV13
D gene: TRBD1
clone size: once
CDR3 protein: CASSWGQGAETQYF
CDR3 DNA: TGTGCCAGCAGCTGGGGACAGGGGGCAGAGACCCAGTACTTC

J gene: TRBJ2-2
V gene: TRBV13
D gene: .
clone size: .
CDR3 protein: CASTERITGELFF
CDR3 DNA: TGTGCCAGCACGGAGCGGATAACCGGGGAGCTGTTTTTT

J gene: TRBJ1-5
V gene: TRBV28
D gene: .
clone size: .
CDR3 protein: CASSFRDLNQPQHF
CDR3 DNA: TGTGCCAGCAGTTTCCGGGATTTGAATCAGCCCCAGCATTTT

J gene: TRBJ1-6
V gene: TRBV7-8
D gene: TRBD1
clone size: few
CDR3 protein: CASSPLNRGRSPLHF
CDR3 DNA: TGTGCCAGCAGCCCCCTCAACAGGGGTCGTTCACCCCTCCACTTT

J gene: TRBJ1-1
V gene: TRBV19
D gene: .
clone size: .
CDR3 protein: CASLEEDGEAFF
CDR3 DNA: TGTGCCAGTCTCGAAGAGGACGGGGAAGCTTTCTTT

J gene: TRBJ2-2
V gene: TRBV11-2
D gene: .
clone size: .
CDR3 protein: CASSLNSAGELFF
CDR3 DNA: TGTGCCAGCAGCTTAAACAGTGCCGGGGAGCTGTTTTTT

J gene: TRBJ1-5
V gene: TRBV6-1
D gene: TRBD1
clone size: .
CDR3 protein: CASSEGAGLYQPQHF
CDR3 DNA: TGTGCCAGCAGCGAGGGGGCAGGCCTGTATCAGCCCCAGCATTTT

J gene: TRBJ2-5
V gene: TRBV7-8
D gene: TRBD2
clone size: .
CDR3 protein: CASSFPKSSGIDQETQYF
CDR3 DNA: TGTGCCAGCAGCTTCCCCAAGAGTAGCGGGATTGACCAAGAGACCCAGTACTTC

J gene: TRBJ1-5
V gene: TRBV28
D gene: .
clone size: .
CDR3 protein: CASKLRSDSNQPQHF
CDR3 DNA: TGTGCCAGCAAACTTAGATCGGATAGCAATCAGCCCCAGCATTTT

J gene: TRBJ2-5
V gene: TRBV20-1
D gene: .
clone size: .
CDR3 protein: CSARVFGTQYF
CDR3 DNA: TGCAGTGCTAGAGTGTTTGGGACCCAGTACTTC

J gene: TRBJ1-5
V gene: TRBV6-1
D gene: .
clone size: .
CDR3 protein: CASSGLGDSNQPQHF
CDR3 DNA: TGTGCCAGCAGTGGTTTGGGGGATAGCAATCAGCCCCAGCATTTT

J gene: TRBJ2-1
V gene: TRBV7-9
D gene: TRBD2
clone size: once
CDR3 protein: CASSLEAGEQFF
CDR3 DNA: TGTGCCAGCAGCTTAGAAGCGGGAGAGCAGTTCTTC

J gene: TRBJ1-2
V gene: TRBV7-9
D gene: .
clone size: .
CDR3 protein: CASRSGEGDGYTF
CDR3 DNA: TGTGCCAGCAGGTCAGGGGAGGGAGATGGCTACACCTTC

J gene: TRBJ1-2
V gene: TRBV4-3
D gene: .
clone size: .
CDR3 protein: CASSQGDGSYGYTF
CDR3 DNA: TGCGCCAGCAGCCAAGGGGACGGCTCCTATGGCTACACCTTC

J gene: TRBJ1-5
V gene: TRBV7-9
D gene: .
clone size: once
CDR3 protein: CASSLEVREGSNQPQHF
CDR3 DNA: TGTGCCAGCAGCTTAGAAGTCAGGGAAGGTAGCAATCAGCCCCAGCATTTT

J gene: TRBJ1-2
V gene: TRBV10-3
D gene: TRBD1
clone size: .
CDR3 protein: CAISVSDTGGNYGYTF
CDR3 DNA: TGTGCCATCAGTGTTTCAGACACAGGGGGAAACTATGGCTACACCTTC

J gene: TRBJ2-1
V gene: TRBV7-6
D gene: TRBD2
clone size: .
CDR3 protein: CASSSPPGLADNNEQFF
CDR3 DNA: TGTGCCAGCAGCTCTCCTCCGGGACTAGCGGACAACAATGAGCAGTTCTTC

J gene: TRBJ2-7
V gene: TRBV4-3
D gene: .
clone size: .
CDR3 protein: CASSHRGSYEQYF
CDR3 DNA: TGCGCCAGCAGCCACCGGGGCTCCTACGAGCAGTACTTC

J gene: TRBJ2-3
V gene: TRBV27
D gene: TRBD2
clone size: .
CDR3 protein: CASSLSGSTDTQYF
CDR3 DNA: TGTGCCAGCAGTCTTAGCGGGAGCACAGATACGCAGTATTTT

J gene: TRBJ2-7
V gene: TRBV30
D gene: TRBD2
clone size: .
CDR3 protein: CAWRAPPWASGRDEQYF
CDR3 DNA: TGTGCCTGGCGGGCCCCCCCTTGGGCTAGCGGGAGAGACGAGCAGTACTTC

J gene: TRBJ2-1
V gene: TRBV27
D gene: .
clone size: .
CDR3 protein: CASSGANEQFF
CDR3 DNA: TGTGCCAGCAGCGGGGCCAATGAGCAGTTCTTC

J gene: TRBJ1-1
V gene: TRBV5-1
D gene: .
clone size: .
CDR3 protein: CASLADMNTEAFF
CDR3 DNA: TGCGCCAGCTTGGCGGACATGAACACTGAAGCTTTCTTT

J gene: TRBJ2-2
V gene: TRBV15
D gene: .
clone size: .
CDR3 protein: CATSRDRGNTGELFF
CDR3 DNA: TGTGCCACCAGCAGAGATAGGGGTAACACCGGGGAGCTGTTTTTT

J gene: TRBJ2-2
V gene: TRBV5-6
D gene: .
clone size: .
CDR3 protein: CASSLSGELFF
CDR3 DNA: TGTGCCAGCAGCTTGTCCGGGGAGCTGTTTTTT

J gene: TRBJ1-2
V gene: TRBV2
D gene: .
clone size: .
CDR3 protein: CASSDRAGRNGLGYTF
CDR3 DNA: TGTGCCAGCAGTGATAGGGCAGGGCGGAATGGACTGGGCTACACCTTC

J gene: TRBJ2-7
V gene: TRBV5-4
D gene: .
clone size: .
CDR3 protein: CASSPDNSYEQYF
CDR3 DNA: TGTGCCAGCAGCCCGGACAACTCCTACGAGCAGTACTTC

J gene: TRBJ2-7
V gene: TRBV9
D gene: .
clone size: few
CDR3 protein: CASSLDGYEQYF
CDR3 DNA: TGTGCCAGCAGTCTAGACGGATACGAGCAGTACTTC